What follows are 22 T cell receptor beta chains derived from one specimen sequenced in a study of T-cell reconstitution after alpha-beta-depleted transplantation in children. TCRbeta library construction was performed incorporating unique molecular identifiers. A single record per CDR3 protein comes from TCRdb applying MiXCR to the PCR reads. The data contain roughly 790,000 distinct CDR3 sequences, approximately 15% of them singletons. Specimen: PBMCs, mostly from graft donor cells, collected 360 days after TCRalphabeta/CD19-depleted stem cell transplant. Source of these receptors: a male patient under 18 who had a stem cell transplant for acute lymphoblastic leukemia, so the T cells may come from the graft donor.

There are a few counts of this clonotype. The chain recombines TRBV7-9 with TRBJ2-2; D uncertain. Germline V gene data show CDR1 as SEHNR and CDR2 as FQNEAQ (reference sequence). CDR3 size: 16 residues. V lost 5 bases to trimming and J lost 4 bases, with 17 bases between them. CDR3 residues: CASSPGVLVGTGELFF. Written as DNA, the CDR3 is TGTGCCAGCAGCCCCGGAGTACTGGTTGGCACCGGGGAGCTGTTTTTT.

This clonotype has a count of ten or more. The chain couples TRBV24-1 to TRBJ2-3; TRBD1 matches at 11 bases. Germline V lookup: CDR1 KGHDR, CDR2 SFDVKD. V trimming: 9 bases; J trimming: 7 bases; junction bases outside the gene matches: 5. The CDR3 has 13 residues. CDR3 bases: TGTGCCACCGGACAGGGGGCGAGTAATACGCAGTATTTT. Translation: CATGQGASNTQYF.

This clonotype was seen ten or more times. The genes are TRBV3-1 and TRBJ1-1; D uncertain. The V and J ends lost 1 base and 2 bases respectively, with 11 bases between them. The CDR3 has 15 residues. CDR1 is LGHDT and CDR2 is YNNKEL in the germline V gene (reference sequence). The CDR3 region is CASSQGWGVNTEAFF. CDR3 coding DNA: TGTGCCAGCAGCCAAGGTTGGGGAGTTAACACTGAAGCTTTCTTT.

This clonotype appeared many times. This chain uses TRBV29-1 with TRBJ2-3; 8 bases match TRBD1. The V gene end was trimmed by 7 bases and the J gene end by 3 bases; junction bases not matched to a gene: 9. Germline-derived CDR1 and CDR2 are SQVTM and ANQGSEA. CDR3 length: 14 amino acids. The CDR3 nucleotides read TGCAGCGCAGACTCCAGGGGGCGGACAGATACGCAGTATTTT. Amino acids: CSADSRGRTDTQYF.

This clonotype has more than one count but fewer than ten. The gene calls are TRBV7-9 and TRBJ1-2; D may be TRBD1 (5 bases). Trimming took off 4 bases at V and 5 bases at J, with 8 bases between the two ends. The CDR3 is 12 residues long. Germline CDR1 is SEHNR and CDR2 is FQNEAQ (reference sequence). CDR3 sequence (DNA): TGTGCCAGCAGCTCGGGACGGTATGGCTACACCTTC. Protein sequence: CASSSGRYGYTF.

The rearrangement joins TRBV16 to TRBJ2-3; TRBD2 agrees at 12 bases. In germline, CDR1 is KGHSY, CDR2 FQNENV. The CDR3 covers 15 residues. The V and J ends lost 7 bases and 4 bases, in that order; junction bases with no gene match: 6. CDR3 sequence reads: CASTPTSGSADTQYF. In nucleotides, the CDR3 is TGTGCCAGCACGCCGACTAGCGGGAGTGCAGATACGCAGTATTTT.

This clonotype was seen a few times. The J gene is TRBJ2-5, the V gene TRBV18, with unresolved D. Trimming pared 3 bases from V and 2 bases from J, leaving 10 bases between. Looked up from germline, CDR1 is KGHSH and CDR2 is LQKENI. There are 14 residues in the CDR3. CDR3 nucleotide sequence: TGTGCCAGCTCACCCCTCCGGACGCAAGAGACCCAGTACTTC. Translation gives CASSPLRTQETQYF. Using reference TRBV18 and TRBJ2-5 for the parts outside the CDR3, the full variable domain is NAGVMQNPRHLVRRRGQEARLRCSPMKGHSHVYWYRQLPEEGLKFMVYLQKENIIDESGMPKERFSAEFPKEGPSILRIQQVVRGDSAAYFCASSPLRTQETQYFGPGTRLLVL.

This clonotype was observed a single time. V is TRBV9 and J is TRBJ2-6; TRBD2 matches 7 bases. The CDR3 has 17 amino acids. Germline V gene sequence: CDR1 SGDLS, CDR2 YYNGEE. The V segment lost 2 bases and the J segment 3 bases; nucleotides outside the gene matches: 8. The CDR3 region has the DNA TGTGCCAGCAGCGTCCCGGGAGGAGGGGTTGGGGCCAACGTCCTGACTTTC. Translating it yields CASSVPGGGVGANVLTF. Looking up the rest from reference TRBV9 and TRBJ2-6 gives the full variable domain: DSGVTQTPKHLITATGQRVTLRCSPRSGDLSVYWYQQSLDQGLQFLIQYYNGEERAKGNILERFSAQQFPDLHSELNLSSLELGDSALYFCASSVPGGGVGANVLTFGAGSRLTVL.

This clonotype was recorded a few times. This chain links TRBV19 with TRBJ1-5; 9 nucleotides align to TRBD1. V was pared by 7 bases and J by 3 bases, with 10 bases of the junction left unmatched. Germline CDR1 is LNHDA and CDR2 is SQIVND (reference sequence). This CDR3 spans 16 amino acids. CDR3 in DNA: TGTGCCAGTACCAATTTCGGGACAGGGCACAATCAGCCCCAGCATTTT. Its protein product is CASTNFGTGHNQPQHF.

In its sample, this clonotype was seen a few times. Written as DNA, the CDR3 is TGTGCCAGCAGTTTATCGCCCCCGGGACGGAGCGAAGCTTTCTTT. Translating it yields CASSLSPPGRSEAFF. The chain combines TRBV27 with TRBJ1-1, with a tentative D call TRBD1 (5 bases). The CDR3 length is 15 residues. Trimming shortened V by 0 bases and J by 8 bases, and 16 bases separated the two germline ends. Germline V gene data show CDR1 as MNHEY and CDR2 as SMNVEV (reference sequence).

This clonotype was observed a few times. The genes are TRBV20-1 and TRBJ2-1; 11 bases match TRBD2. This CDR3 is built from 17 residues. Germline trimming cut 4 bases from V and 9 bases from J; bases unmatched to any gene: 17. Per the germline V gene, CDR1 is DFQATT and CDR2 is SNEGSKA (reference sequence). The CDR3 region has the DNA TGCAGTGCTATTAGAAGGACGGGACTAGCGGTGTTCGGTGAGCAGTTCTTC. This gives the protein CSAIRRTGLAVFGEQFF.

This clonotype was recorded at least ten times. The V gene is TRBV15, the J gene TRBJ2-2, with D possibly TRBD2 on 6 matching bases. The CDR3 runs to 17 residues. Trimming shortened V by 0 bases and J by 7 bases, and 18 bases separated the two germline ends. Germline CDR1 and CDR2: LNHNV and YYDKDF (reference sequence). The CDR3 reads CATSRDGVLARVGELFF. In nucleotides, the CDR3 is TGTGCCACCAGCAGAGATGGGGTACTAGCAAGGGTCGGGGAGCTGTTTTTT.

This rearrangement joins TRBV5-1 to TRBJ2-3; no clear D gene. The CDR3 is 15 residues long. The V gene lost 0 bases and the J gene lost 0 bases, with 8 bases spanning the gap. Germline V lookup: CDR1 SGHRS, CDR2 YFSETQ. CDR3 coding DNA: TGCGCCAGCAGCTTGGATCGACGGAGCACAGATACGCAGTATTTT. It specifies CASSLDRRSTDTQYF.

V gene TRBV6-5 combines with J gene TRBJ2-5, with D possibly being TRBD2 (5 bases). V dropped 0 bases and J dropped 4 bases, with 12 bases sitting between them. Germline CDR1 MNHEY, CDR2 SVGAGI. The CDR3 loop spans 15 amino acids. This chain's CDR3 is CASSYSPRRAETQYF. CDR3 nucleotide sequence: TGTGCCAGCAGTTACTCGCCTAGGCGGGCAGAGACCCAGTACTTC.

The V and J genes are TRBV5-1 and TRBJ1-3; tentative D call: TRBD1 (6 bases). Germline CDR1 SGHRS, CDR2 YFSETQ. The CDR3 is 16 amino acids. V lost 0 bases and J lost 2, with 12 bases in between. The CDR3: CASSLGLQGTGNTIYF. The CDR3 coding sequence is TGCGCCAGCAGCTTGGGCCTACAGGGAACTGGAAACACCATATATTTT.

V is TRBV7-9 and J is TRBJ2-1; D is ambiguous. Germline V gives CDR1 SEHNR, CDR2 FQNEAQ (reference sequence). The length of the CDR3 is 11 residues. V lost 2 bases and J 9 bases, leaving 5 bases between the germline ends. DNA for the CDR3: TGTGCCAGCAGCTTAAGATCTGAGCAGTTCTTC. Its translation: CASSLRSEQFF.

In its sample, this clonotype was seen many times. This chain joins TRBV27 and TRBJ2-6; D gene unclear. Trimming left V 7 bases short and J 4 bases short, with 20 bases between. There are 17 residues in the CDR3. CDR1 is MNHEY and CDR2 is SMNVEV in the germline V gene (reference sequence). The chain's CDR3 is CASTADSTQFGANVLTF. For the CDR3, the DNA is TGTGCCAGCACCGCAGACTCCACGCAGTTCGGGGCCAACGTCCTGACTTTC.

The chain links TRBV20-1 to TRBJ2-1; TRBD2 matches at 15 bases. The V segment lost 0 bases and the J segment 0 bases; nucleotides outside the gene matches: 6. There are 19 residues in the CDR3. The germline V gene has CDR1 DFQATT and CDR2 SNEGSKA (reference sequence). The CDR3 DNA reads as TGCAGTGCTAGAGATCCTGGGACTAGCGGGGGGAGCTCCTACAATGAGCAGTTCTTC. This sequence encodes CSARDPGTSGGSSYNEQFF.

This clonotype has more than one count but fewer than ten. This rearrangement joins TRBV11-2 to TRBJ2-2; D unresolved. The CDR3 is made up of 16 amino acids. The ends were cut back, 0 bases at V and 6 bases at J, with 14 bases in the middle. CDR1 and CDR2 from the germline V gene are SGHAT and FQNNGV. CDR3 in amino acids: CASSLDSGFFSGELFF. The DNA of the CDR3 is TGTGCCAGCAGCTTAGATTCAGGTTTTTTTTCCGGGGAGCTGTTTTTT.

The chain uses TRBV5-1 and TRBJ2-1; D may be TRBD2 (6 bases). From germline, CDR1 is SGHRS and CDR2 YFSETQ. Trimming left V 0 bases short and J 5 bases short, with 15 bases between. The CDR3 sequence is 16 residues long. The CDR3 protein is CASSLVGGAANNEQFF. CDR3 nucleotide sequence: TGCGCCAGCAGCTTGGTAGGAGGGGCAGCAAACAATGAGCAGTTCTTC.

The chain employs TRBV6-5 and TRBJ2-5; the match to TRBD1 covers 9 bases. This CDR3 is 14 amino acids long. Germline-derived CDR1 and CDR2 are MNHEY and SVGAGI. The junction had 8 bases not matched to a gene; V was cut back by 7 bases and J by 5 bases. CDR3 sequence reads: CASKWTGAFETQYF. DNA of the CDR3: TGTGCCAGCAAATGGACAGGGGCGTTCGAGACCCAGTACTTC.

This chain uses TRBV29-1 with TRBJ1-2; D is unclear. The CDR3 sequence is 15 residues long. The V end lost 5 bases, the J end lost 1 base, and 17 bases lay between the germline ends. Germline CDR1 reads SQVTM; CDR2 reads ANQGSEA. CDR3 sequence (DNA): TGCAGCGTTCCCGGCCGGGGTGGGCTTAACTATGGCTACACCTTC. Its translation is CSVPGRGGLNYGYTF.